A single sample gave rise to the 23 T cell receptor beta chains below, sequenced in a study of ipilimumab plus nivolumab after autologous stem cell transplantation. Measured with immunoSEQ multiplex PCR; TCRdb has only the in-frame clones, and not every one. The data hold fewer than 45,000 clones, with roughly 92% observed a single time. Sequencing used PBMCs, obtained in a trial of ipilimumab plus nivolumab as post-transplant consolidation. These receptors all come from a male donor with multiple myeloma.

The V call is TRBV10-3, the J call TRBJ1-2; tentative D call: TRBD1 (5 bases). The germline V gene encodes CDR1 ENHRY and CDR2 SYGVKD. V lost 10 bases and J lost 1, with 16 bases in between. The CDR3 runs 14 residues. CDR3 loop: CATLGAGVNYGYTF. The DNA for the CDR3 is TGTGCCACCCTGGGTGCGGGGGTTAACTATGGCTACACCTTC.

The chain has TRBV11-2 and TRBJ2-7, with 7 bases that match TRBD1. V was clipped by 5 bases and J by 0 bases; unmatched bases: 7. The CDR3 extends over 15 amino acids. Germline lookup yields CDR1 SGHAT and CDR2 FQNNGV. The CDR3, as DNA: TGTGCCAGCAGCCTAACCGGGACAGACTCCTACGAGCAGTACTTC. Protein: CASSLTGTDSYEQYF.

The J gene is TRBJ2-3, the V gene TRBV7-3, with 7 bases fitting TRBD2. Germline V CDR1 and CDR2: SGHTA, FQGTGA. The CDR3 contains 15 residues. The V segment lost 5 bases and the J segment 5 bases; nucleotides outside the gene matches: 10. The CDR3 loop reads CASSVNPGGIDTQYF. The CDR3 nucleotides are TGTGCCAGCAGCGTCAATCCCGGGGGGATAGATACGCAGTATTTT. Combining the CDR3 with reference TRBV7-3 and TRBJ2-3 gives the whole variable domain GAGVSQTPSNKVTEKGKYVELRCDPISGHTALYWYRQSLGQGPEFLIYFQGTGAADDSGLPNDRFFAVRPEGSVSTLKIQRTERGDSAVYLCASSVNPGGIDTQYFGPGTRLTVL.

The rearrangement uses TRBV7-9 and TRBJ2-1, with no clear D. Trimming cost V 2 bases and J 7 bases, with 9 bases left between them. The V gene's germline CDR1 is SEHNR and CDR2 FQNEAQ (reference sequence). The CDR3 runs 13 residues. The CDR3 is CASSLLGGNEQFF. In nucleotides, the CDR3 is TGTGCCAGCAGCTTATTAGGTGGTAATGAGCAGTTCTTC.

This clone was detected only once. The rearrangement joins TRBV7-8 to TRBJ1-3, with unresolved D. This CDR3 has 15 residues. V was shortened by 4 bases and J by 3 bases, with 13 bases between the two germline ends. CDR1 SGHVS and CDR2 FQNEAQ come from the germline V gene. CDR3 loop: CASSSLGRFGNTIYF. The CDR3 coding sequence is TGTGCCAGCAGCTCCTTAGGGCGTTTTGGAAACACCATATATTTT.

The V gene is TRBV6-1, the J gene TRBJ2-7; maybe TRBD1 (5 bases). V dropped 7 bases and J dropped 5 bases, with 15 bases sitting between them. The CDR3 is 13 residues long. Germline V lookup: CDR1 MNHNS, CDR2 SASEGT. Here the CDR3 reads CASKKIRANEQYF. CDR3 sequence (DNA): TGTGCCAGCAAGAAAATCAGGGCCAACGAGCAGTACTTC.

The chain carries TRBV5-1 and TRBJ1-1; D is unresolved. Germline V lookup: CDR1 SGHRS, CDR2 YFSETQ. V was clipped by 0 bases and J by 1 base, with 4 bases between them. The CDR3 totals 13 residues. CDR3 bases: TGCGCCAGCAGCTTGGGCCCGAACACTGAAGCTTTCTTT. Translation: CASSLGPNTEAFF.

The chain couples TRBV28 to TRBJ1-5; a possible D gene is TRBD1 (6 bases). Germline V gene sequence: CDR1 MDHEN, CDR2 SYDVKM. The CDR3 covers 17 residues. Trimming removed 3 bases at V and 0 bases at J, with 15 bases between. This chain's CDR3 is CASSFRTAVYSNQPQHF. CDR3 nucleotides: TGTGCCAGCAGTTTTAGGACAGCTGTCTATAGCAATCAGCCCCAGCATTTT. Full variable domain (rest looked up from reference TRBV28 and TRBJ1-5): DVKVTQSSRYLVKRTGEKVFLECVQDMDHENMFWYRQDPGLGLRLIYFSYDVKMKEKGDIPEGYSVSREKKERFSLILESASTNQTSMYLCASSFRTAVYSNQPQHFGDGTRLSIL.

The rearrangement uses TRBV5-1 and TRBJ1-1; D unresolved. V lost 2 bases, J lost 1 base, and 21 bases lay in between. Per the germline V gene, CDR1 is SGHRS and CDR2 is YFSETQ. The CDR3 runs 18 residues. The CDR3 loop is CASSFEGSVLGENTEAFF. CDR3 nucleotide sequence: TGCGCCAGCAGCTTCGAAGGTTCGGTCTTGGGTGAGAACACTGAAGCTTTCTTT.

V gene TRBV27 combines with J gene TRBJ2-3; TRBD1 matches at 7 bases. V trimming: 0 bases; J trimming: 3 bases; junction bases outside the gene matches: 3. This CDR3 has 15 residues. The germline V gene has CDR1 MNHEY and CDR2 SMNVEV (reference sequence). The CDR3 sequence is CASSLSFRGTDTQYF. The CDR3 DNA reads TGTGCCAGCAGTTTATCTTTCAGGGGGACAGATACGCAGTATTTT.

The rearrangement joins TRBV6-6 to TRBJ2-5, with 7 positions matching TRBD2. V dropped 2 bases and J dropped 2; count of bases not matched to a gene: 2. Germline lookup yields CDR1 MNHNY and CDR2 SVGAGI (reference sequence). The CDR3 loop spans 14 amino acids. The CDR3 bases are TGTGCCAGCAGTTACATCGGGGGGCAAGAGACCCAGTACTTC. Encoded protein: CASSYIGGQETQYF.

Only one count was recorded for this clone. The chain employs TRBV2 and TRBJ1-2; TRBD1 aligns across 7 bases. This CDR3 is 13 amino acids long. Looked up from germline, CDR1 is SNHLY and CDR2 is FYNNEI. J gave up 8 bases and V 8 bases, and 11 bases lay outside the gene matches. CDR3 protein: CASQGVSVQGYTF. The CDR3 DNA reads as TGTGCCAGCCAGGGGGTCTCGGTACAGGGCTACACCTTC.

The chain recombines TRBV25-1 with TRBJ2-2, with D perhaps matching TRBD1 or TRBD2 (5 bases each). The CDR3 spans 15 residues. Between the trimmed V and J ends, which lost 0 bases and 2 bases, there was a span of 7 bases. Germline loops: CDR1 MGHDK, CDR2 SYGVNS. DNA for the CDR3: TGTGCCAGCAGTGAATATGGGACCAACACCGGGGAGCTGTTTTTT. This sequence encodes CASSEYGTNTGELFF.

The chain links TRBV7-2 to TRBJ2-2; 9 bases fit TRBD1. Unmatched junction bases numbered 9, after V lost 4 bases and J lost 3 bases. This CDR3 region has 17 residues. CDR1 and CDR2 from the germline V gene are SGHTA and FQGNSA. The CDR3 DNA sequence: TGTGCCAGCAGCTCAATGCCCGGGACAGGGTACACCGGGGAGCTGTTTTTT. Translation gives CASSSMPGTGYTGELFF.

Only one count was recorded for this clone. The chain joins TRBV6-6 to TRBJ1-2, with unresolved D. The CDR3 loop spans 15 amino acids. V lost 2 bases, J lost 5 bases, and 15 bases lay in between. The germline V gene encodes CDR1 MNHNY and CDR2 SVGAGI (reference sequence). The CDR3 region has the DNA TGTGCCAGCAGTTACGGGAGTGACTCTCGATATGGCTACACCTTC. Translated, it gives CASSYGSDSRYGYTF.

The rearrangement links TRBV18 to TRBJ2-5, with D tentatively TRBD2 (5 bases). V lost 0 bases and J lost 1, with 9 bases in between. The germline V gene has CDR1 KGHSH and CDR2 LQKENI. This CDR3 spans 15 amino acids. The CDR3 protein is CASSPPVRGQETQYF. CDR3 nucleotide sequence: TGTGCCAGCTCACCACCTGTTCGGGGCCAAGAGACCCAGTACTTC.

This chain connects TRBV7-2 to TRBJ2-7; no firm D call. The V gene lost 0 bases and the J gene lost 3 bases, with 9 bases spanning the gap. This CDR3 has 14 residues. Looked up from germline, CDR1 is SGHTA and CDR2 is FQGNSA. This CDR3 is CASSLAAGNYEQYF. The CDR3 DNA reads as TGTGCCAGCAGCTTAGCTGCTGGGAACTACGAGCAGTACTTC.

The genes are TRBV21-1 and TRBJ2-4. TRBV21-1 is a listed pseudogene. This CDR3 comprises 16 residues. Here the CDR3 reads CASAFRAPLAKNIQYF. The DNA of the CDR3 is TGTGCCAGCGCCTTCCGGGCCCCCCTAGCCAAAAACATTCAGTACTTC.

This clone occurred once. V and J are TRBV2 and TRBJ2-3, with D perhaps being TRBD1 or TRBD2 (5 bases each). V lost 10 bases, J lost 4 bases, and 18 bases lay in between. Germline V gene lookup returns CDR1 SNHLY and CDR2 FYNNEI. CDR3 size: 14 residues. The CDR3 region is CATTAQRGADTQYF. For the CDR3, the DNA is TGTGCCACTACGGCCCAACGGGGCGCAGATACGCAGTATTTT.

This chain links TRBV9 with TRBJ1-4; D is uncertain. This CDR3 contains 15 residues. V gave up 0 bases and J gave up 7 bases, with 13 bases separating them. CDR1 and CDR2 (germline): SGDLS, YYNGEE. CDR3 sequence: CASSVAGGYSEKLFF. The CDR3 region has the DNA TGTGCCAGCAGCGTAGCGGGCGGGTATAGTGAAAAACTGTTTTTT. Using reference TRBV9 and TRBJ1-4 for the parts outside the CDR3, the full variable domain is DSGVTQTPKHLITATGQRVTLRCSPRSGDLSVYWYQQSLDQGLQFLIQYYNGEERAKGNILERFSAQQFPDLHSELNLSSLELGDSALYFCASSVAGGYSEKLFFGSGTQLSVL.

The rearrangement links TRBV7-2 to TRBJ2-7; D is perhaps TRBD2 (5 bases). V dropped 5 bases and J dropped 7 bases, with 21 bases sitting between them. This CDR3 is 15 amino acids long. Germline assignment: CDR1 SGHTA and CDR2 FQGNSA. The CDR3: CASSERTGNLWEQYF. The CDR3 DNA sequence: TGTGCCAGCAGCGAGAGGACTGGGAACCTCTGGGAGCAGTACTTC.

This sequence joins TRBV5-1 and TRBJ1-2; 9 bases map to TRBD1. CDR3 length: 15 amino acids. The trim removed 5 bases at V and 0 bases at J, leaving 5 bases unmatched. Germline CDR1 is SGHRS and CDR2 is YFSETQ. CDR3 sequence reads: CASSRDREANYGYTF. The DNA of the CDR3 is TGCGCCAGCAGTCGGGACAGGGAAGCTAACTATGGCTACACCTTC.

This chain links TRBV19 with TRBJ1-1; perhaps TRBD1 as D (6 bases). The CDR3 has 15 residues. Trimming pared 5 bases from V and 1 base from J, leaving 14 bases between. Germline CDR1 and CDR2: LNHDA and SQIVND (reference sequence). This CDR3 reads CASSESGAPNTEAFF. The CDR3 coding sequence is TGTGCCAGTAGTGAATCAGGGGCCCCGAACACTGAAGCTTTCTTT.